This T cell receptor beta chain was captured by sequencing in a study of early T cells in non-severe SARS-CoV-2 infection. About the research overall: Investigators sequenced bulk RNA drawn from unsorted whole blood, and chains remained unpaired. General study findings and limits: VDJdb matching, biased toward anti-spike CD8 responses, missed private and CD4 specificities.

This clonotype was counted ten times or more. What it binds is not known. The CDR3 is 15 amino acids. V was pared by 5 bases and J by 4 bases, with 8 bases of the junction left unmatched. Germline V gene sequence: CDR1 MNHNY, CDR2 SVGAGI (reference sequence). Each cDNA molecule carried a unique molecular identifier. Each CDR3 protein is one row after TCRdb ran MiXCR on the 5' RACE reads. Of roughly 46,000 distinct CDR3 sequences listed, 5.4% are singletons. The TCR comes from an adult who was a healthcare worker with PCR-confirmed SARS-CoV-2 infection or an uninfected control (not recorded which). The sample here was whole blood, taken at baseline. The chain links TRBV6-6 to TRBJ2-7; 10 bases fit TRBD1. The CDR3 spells CASSPRDRGIYEQYF. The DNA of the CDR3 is TGTGCCAGCAGTCCCCGGGACAGGGGTATATACGAGCAGTACTTC.